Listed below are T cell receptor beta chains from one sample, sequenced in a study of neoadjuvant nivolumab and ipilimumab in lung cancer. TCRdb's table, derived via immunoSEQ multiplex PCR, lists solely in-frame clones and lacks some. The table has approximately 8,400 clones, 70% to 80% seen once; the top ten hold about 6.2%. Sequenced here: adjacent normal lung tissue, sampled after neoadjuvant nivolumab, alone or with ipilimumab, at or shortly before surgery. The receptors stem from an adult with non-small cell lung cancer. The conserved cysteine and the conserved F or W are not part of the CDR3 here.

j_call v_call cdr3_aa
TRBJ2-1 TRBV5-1 ASSLAEFSYNEQF
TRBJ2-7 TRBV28 ASLGRGSGVTDEQY
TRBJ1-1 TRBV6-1 ASSFVGGNTEAF
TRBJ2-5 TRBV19 ASSRTQETQY
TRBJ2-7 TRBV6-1 ASSEVGRGHEQY
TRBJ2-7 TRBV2 ASNPGQETYEQY
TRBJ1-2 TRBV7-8 ASSLAGRNYGYT
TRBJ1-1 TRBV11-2 ASSQQEANTEAF
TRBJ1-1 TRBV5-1 ASSYGVQANTEAF
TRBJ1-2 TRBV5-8 ASSAQLDYYGYT
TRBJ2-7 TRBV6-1 ASSEFGVYEQY
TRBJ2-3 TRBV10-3 AISDTLGEDTQY
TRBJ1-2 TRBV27 ASTGTGSLYGYT
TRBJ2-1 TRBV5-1 ASIRTSGATEQF
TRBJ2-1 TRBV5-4 ASSLNFGVRSYNEQF
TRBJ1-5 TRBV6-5 ASSRTGGGNQPQH
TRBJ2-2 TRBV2 ASSETTPPGELF
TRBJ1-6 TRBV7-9 ASSLGDSPLH
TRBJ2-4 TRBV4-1 ASSQDSFINIQY
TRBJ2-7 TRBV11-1 ASSQGGSPHEQY
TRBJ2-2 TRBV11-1 ASSEDTYSNTGELF
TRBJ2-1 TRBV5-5 ASSVDLGVNEQF
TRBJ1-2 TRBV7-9 ASSLVEQGNYGYT
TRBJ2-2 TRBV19 ASTDANTGELF
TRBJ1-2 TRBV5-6 ASSLDRVRGGYT
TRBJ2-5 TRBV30 AWSVGLARETQY
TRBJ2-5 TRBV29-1 SVGMGQGKTQY
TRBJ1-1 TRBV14 ASSQAPWDRDTEAF
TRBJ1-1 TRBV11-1 ASSLGAVNTEAF
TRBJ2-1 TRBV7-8 ASRTPVGLSYNEQF
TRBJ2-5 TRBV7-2 ASSLERTQY
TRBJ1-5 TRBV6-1 ASSEAEHQPQH
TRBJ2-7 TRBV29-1 SVEDPGANYEQY
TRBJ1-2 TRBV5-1 ASSKGQGEGGYT
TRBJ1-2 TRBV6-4 ASSEIAGPYGYT
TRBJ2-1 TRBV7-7 ASSLERYNEQF
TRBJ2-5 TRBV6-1 ASSETRETQY
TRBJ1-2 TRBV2 ASSGDGYT
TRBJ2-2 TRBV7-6 ASSFGGVVTGELF
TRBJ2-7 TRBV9 AMNRSSYEQY
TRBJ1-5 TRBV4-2 ASSQGMEFNQPQH
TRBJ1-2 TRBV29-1 SVGSNYGYT
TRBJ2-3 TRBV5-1 ASSLASTATANTQY
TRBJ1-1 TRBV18 ASSPRGQVLNTEAF
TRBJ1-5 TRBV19 ASRMDRASNQPQH
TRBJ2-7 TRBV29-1 SVEIQSSYEQY
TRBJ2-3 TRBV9 ASSVVSTDTQY
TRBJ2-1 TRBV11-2 ASSYADSNEQF
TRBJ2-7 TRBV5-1 ASSVTGGAYEQY
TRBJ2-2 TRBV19 ASTSGGARDTGELF
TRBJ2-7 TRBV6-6 ASSTLGFDSYEQY
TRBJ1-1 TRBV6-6 ASRTGAEAF